Presented here are 28 T cell receptor beta chains from one specimen sequenced in a study of response to subunit inactivated influenza vaccine. MiXCR was run by TCRdb on the RT-PCR reads, yielding one entry per CDR3 protein. This sample has around 570,000 distinct CDR3 sequences, with around 11% found just once. The same data also contributed to another study, on T cells expressing NK-cell markers. This second report adds: 5'RACE template switching built TCR beta cDNA with unique molecular identifiers.

The input for sequencing was PBMCs from blood, taken on the day of vaccination. These TCRs come from a man aged 50-60 years who received an inactivated influenza vaccine.

This clonotype was seen a few times. The V gene is TRBV24-1, the J gene TRBJ2-1, with 9 bases identical to TRBD1. The CDR3 is 17 amino acids. V shed 4 bases and J 10 bases; nucleotides not matched to a gene: 16. Germline loops: CDR1 KGHDR, CDR2 SFDVKD. The DNA of the CDR3 is TGTGCCACCAGTGAGGTTGGGACAGGGTTCGGATTACGGGAGCAGTTCTTC. It translates to CATSEVGTGFGLREQFF.

This clonotype was counted only a few times. A read error may explain this, as a much larger clone is one base away. The genes are TRBV7-3 and TRBJ2-2; 7 positions match TRBD2. CDR3 size: 14 residues. CDR1 is SGHTA, CDR2 FQGTGA, per germline. V shed 7 bases and J 1 base; nucleotides not matched to a gene: 3. CDR3 protein: CASKSGVNTGELFF. CDR3 nucleotides: TGTGCCAGCAAGAGCGGGGTGAACACCGGGGAGCTGTTTTTT.

This clonotype was counted a few times. The CDR3 protein is CSALDLRDLGPQHF. The CDR3 DNA is TGCAGTGCTCTCGACCTCAGGGATTTGGGGCCCCAGCATTTT. The chain combines TRBV20-1 with TRBJ1-5; perhaps TRBD1 as D (5 bases). Germline V lookup: CDR1 DFQATT, CDR2 SNEGSKA (reference sequence). CDR3 length equals 14 residues. V dropped 5 bases and J dropped 9 bases, with 20 bases sitting between them.

The chain has TRBV6-4 and TRBJ2-3; TRBD2 matches at 12 bases. V shed 8 bases and J 2 bases; nucleotides not matched to a gene: 29. This CDR3 region has 23 residues. Per germline, CDR1 MRHNA and CDR2 SNTAGT. The CDR3 is CASYSPLSDWQTSGGSATDTQYF. The CDR3 DNA reads TGTGCCAGCTACTCCCCCCTCTCCGACTGGCAGACTAGCGGGGGCAGTGCCACAGATACGCAGTATTTT.

CDR3 bases: TGCAGCGTCGGGGCTTTGGGAGAGACCCAGTACTTC. Protein sequence: CSVGALGETQYF. The chain carries TRBV29-1 and TRBJ2-5, with D perhaps being TRBD1 or TRBD2 (5 bases each). The CDR3 loop spans 12 amino acids. The V gene lost 6 bases and the J gene lost 4 bases, with 12 bases spanning the gap. Germline assignment: CDR1 SQVTM and CDR2 ANQGSEA.

This clonotype was observed a few times. The genes are TRBV20-1 and TRBJ2-3; D is perhaps TRBD1 (6 bases). The CDR3 covers 14 residues. V was shortened by 4 bases and J by 2 bases, with 13 bases between the two germline ends. In germline, CDR1 is DFQATT, CDR2 SNEGSKA (reference sequence). The CDR3 DNA sequence: TGCAGTGCTAACAGGGCTGGAATCACAGATACGCAGTATTTT. Its translation is CSANRAGITDTQYF.

In its sample, this clonotype was seen a few times. The chain combines TRBV20-1 with TRBJ2-3; 14 nucleotides match TRBD2. V was pared by 0 bases and J by 2 bases, with 4 bases of the junction left unmatched. From germline, CDR1 is DFQATT and CDR2 SNEGSKA (reference sequence). CDR3 length equals 17 residues. Written as DNA, the CDR3 is TGCAGTGCTAGAGATGGGGGACTAGCGGGGGCCACAGATACGCAGTATTTT. It encodes CSARDGGLAGATDTQYF.

This clonotype was recorded many times. J is TRBJ2-2 and V is TRBV12-3 or TRBV12-4; no firm D call. Trimming stripped 10 bases from V and 2 bases from J, with 8 bases between. The CDR3 length is 12 residues. In nucleotides, the CDR3 is TGTGCCACCCTTAGAAACACCGGGGAGCTGTTTTTT. It codes for CATLRNTGELFF.

This clonotype has a count of ten or more. V usage is TRBV6-2 or TRBV6-3 and J usage is TRBJ2-1; TRBD2 aligns across 7 bases. This CDR3 has 15 residues. Germline V gene lookup returns CDR1 MNHEY and CDR2 SVGEGT. Germline trimming cut 6 bases from V and 2 bases from J; bases unmatched to any gene: 7. DNA of the CDR3: TGTGCCAGCAGCAAGAGGGGACTAACCTACAATGAGCAGTTCTTC. This encodes CASSKRGLTYNEQFF.

This clonotype was seen more than once but under ten times. This chain joins TRBV3-1 and TRBJ1-2, with TRBD1 matching over 9 bases. Unmatched junction bases numbered 7, after V lost 4 bases and J lost 1 base. CDR1 and CDR2 (germline): LGHDT, YNNKEL (reference sequence). This CDR3 is built from 16 residues. The CDR3 is CASSPQTGGVNYGYTF. CDR3 nucleotide sequence: TGTGCCAGCAGCCCCCAAACAGGGGGCGTTAACTATGGCTACACCTTC. Full variable domain (missing parts from reference TRBV3-1 and TRBJ1-2): DTAVSQTPKYLVTQMGNDKSIKCEQNLGHDTMYWYKQDSKKFLKIMFSYNNKELIINETVPNRFSPKSPDKAHLNLHINSLELGDSAVYFCASSPQTGGVNYGYTFGSGTRLTVV.

About this clonotype itself: A junction boundary mismatches the germline segment, possibly from a read error. The V gene is TRBV15, the J gene TRBJ2-1; D ambiguous. CDR1 and CDR2 from the germline V gene are LNHNV and YYDKDF (reference sequence). The CDR3 has 14 amino acids. The CDR3 region is CATSRVQSSNEQFF. The CDR3 DNA reads TGTGCCACCAGCAGAGTACAATCCTCCAATGAGCAGTTCTTC.

This chain links TRBV12-3 or TRBV12-4 with TRBJ2-2; TRBD1 matches 11 bases. The CDR3 has 15 residues. V lost 5 bases to trimming and J lost 4 bases; unmatched junction nucleotides: 3. The CDR3 DNA is TGTGCCAGCAGTCCCGGGACAGGGGGCACCGGGGAGCTGTTTTTT. Its protein product is CASSPGTGGTGELFF.

In its sample, this clonotype was seen many times. The chain links TRBV4-3 to TRBJ2-7; D unclear. V dropped 4 bases and J dropped 3 bases, with 10 bases sitting between them. Germline CDR1 LGHNA, CDR2 YSLEER. The length of the CDR3 is 13 residues. The CDR3 here is CASSLDPGYEQYF. CDR3 coding DNA: TGCGCCAGCAGCCTCGACCCCGGCTACGAGCAGTACTTC.

V is TRBV11-2 and J is TRBJ2-7; D gene uncertain. CDR1 is SGHAT and CDR2 is FQNNGV in the germline V gene. Trimming stripped 1 base from V and 0 bases from J, with 10 bases between. This CDR3 is built from 15 residues. DNA for the CDR3: TGTGCCAGCAGCTTAGTTGAGGCGTTCTCCTACGAGCAGTACTTC. It is translated as CASSLVEAFSYEQYF.

The V call is TRBV11-2, the J call TRBJ2-6; D not resolved. V lost 2 bases, J lost 1 base, and 6 bases lay in between. The germline gives CDR1 SGHAT, CDR2 FQNNGV. The CDR3 has 15 amino acids. The CDR3 nucleotides are TGTGCCAGCAGCTTATATTATTCTGGGGCCAACGTCCTGACTTTC. Its translation: CASSLYYSGANVLTF.

This clonotype appeared a few times. The chain joins TRBV5-6 to TRBJ1-1; D ambiguous. The CDR3 has 14 residues. Trimming stripped 3 bases from V and 1 base from J, with 10 bases between. Germline V gene lookup returns CDR1 SGHDT and CDR2 YYEEEE. The CDR3 DNA reads TGTGCCAGCAGCTCGCTAGGTTCGAACACTGAAGCTTTCTTT. The encoded protein is CASSSLGSNTEAFF.

This clonotype showed up just a few times. The J gene is TRBJ2-3, the V gene TRBV6-2 or TRBV6-3, with 8 bases that match TRBD1. The V gene end was trimmed by 7 bases and the J gene end by 2 bases; junction bases not matched to a gene: 5. CDR1 is MNHEY and CDR2 is SVGEGT in the germline V gene. CDR3 length: 14 residues. CDR3 DNA: TGTGCCAGCAACCGGGACAGGTCCACAGATACGCAGTATTTT. The encoded protein is CASNRDRSTDTQYF.

This clonotype was detected many times. CDR3: CSVAGEETQYF. DNA for the CDR3: TGCAGCGTTGCGGGAGAAGAGACCCAGTACTTC. The gene calls are TRBV29-1 and TRBJ2-5; TRBD2 might be the D (6 bases). The CDR3 is made up of 11 amino acids. Germline V gene sequence: CDR1 SQVTM, CDR2 ANQGSEA. V was shortened by 4 bases and J by 3 bases, with 6 bases between the two germline ends.

The chain employs TRBV6-1 and TRBJ2-7; weak D call: TRBD1 (5 bases). There are 15 residues in the CDR3. The ends were cut back, 6 bases at V and 0 bases at J, with 15 bases in the middle. The V gene's germline CDR1 is MNHNS and CDR2 SASEGT. The CDR3 region has the DNA TGTGCCAGCAGACGGCCCTACAGGAGCTCCTACGAGCAGTACTTC. Translated: CASRRPYRSSYEQYF.

This clonotype was counted ten times or more. The V call is TRBV5-1, the J call TRBJ1-5; 7 bases are shared with TRBD1. The germline gives CDR1 SGHRS, CDR2 YFSETQ. J was trimmed by 6 bases and V by 5 bases; bases with no gene match: 5. This CDR3 is 13 amino acids long. Here the CDR3 DNA reads TGCGCCAGCAGAACAGGGGATAGTCAGCCCCAGCATTTT. Its translation: CASRTGDSQPQHF. Full variable domain (missing parts from reference TRBV5-1 and TRBJ1-5): KAGVTQTPRYLIKTRGQQVTLSCSPISGHRSVSWYQQTPGQGLQFLFEYFSETQRNKGNFPGRFSGRQFSNSRSEMNVSTLELGDSALYLCASRTGDSQPQHFGDGTRLSIL.

The rearrangement uses TRBV5-6 and TRBJ1-2; 7 positions agree with TRBD1. Germline V lookup: CDR1 SGHDT, CDR2 YYEEEE. This CDR3 spans 18 amino acids. Losses at the gene ends were 4 bases for V and 7 bases for J; bases not matched to a gene: 22. The CDR3 bases are TGTGCCAGCAGCCTATACTCCGGGACAGTCCATCCTGGGGGTGGCTACACCTTC. Its protein product is CASSLYSGTVHPGGGYTF.

This clonotype was recorded a few times. CDR3 in amino acids: CASSQVLTLTGSTEAFF. Here the CDR3 DNA reads TGCGCCAGCAGCCAAGTCCTCACCCTGACGGGGAGCACTGAAGCTTTCTTT. The V call is TRBV4-1, the J call TRBJ1-1; D is unclear. CDR3 length equals 17 residues. CDR1 and CDR2 from the germline V gene are MGHRA and YSYEKL. V was pared by 1 base and J by 4 bases, with 19 bases between.

This clonotype was observed many times. CDR3 bases: TGTGCCAGCAGTCCCCCAGTTATAACTGAAGCTTTCTTT. As protein: CASSPPVITEAFF. The genes are TRBV12-3 or TRBV12-4 and TRBJ1-1; D is uncertain. This CDR3 is 13 amino acids long. Between the trimmed V and J ends, which lost 5 bases and 5 bases, there was a span of 12 bases.

This clonotype showed up just a few times. The rearrangement links TRBV7-2 to TRBJ1-5, with D unclear. This CDR3 region has 15 residues. Germline loops: CDR1 SGHTA, CDR2 FQGNSA. V was clipped by 1 base and J by 4 bases, with 11 bases between them. The DNA for the CDR3 is TGTGCCAGCAGCTTAGGGGGAGGGTCTAATCAGCCCCAGCATTTT. Amino acid sequence: CASSLGGGSNQPQHF.

The sample holds a few counts of this clonotype. CDR3 sequence (DNA): TGTGCCAGCAGCTTAAATAGCGGGGGGGCTTTGGGTGAGCAGTTCTTC. Protein sequence: CASSLNSGGALGEQFF. The chain uses TRBV7-2 and TRBJ2-1; 11 positions agree with TRBD2. The CDR3 is 16 amino acids. J lost 9 bases, V lost 2 bases, and 9 bases had no gene match. The germline V gene has CDR1 SGHTA and CDR2 FQGNSA.

V and J are TRBV19 and TRBJ2-1; weak D call: TRBD2 (5 bases). Trimming took 4 bases from V and 3 from J, leaving 13 bases between them. CDR3 length equals 15 residues. Germline lookup yields CDR1 LNHDA and CDR2 SQIVND (reference sequence). The CDR3 protein is CASSTPIGGYNEQFF. As DNA, the CDR3 is TGTGCCAGTAGTACACCCATAGGAGGCTACAATGAGCAGTTCTTC.

About this clonotype itself: Being one base from a much bigger clone, this may be a read error. The J gene is TRBJ2-1, the V gene TRBV29-1, with 9 bases that match TRBD2. This CDR3 is built from 14 residues. Germline CDR1 and CDR2: SQVTM and ANQGSEA. With V trimmed by 4 bases and J by 0 bases, 1 base remained unmatched. The CDR3 is CSVVSGSSYNEQFF. DNA of the CDR3: TGCAGCGTTGTTAGCGGGAGCTCCTACAATGAGCAGTTCTTC.

J is TRBJ2-7 and V is TRBV2; D remains unclear. The CDR3 loop spans 14 amino acids. V was pared by 6 bases and J by 5 bases, with 17 bases between. Germline-derived CDR1 and CDR2 are SNHLY and FYNNEI. The CDR3 region has the DNA TGTGCCAGCAGGCCAGGATTTACGAGCCACGAGCAGTACTTC. Translating it yields CASRPGFTSHEQYF.